A selection of T cell receptor beta chains follows, all from one sample in a study of T cell repertoires in cytomegalovirus infection. TCRdb independently ran MiXCR on the reads; one entry per CDR3 protein. The table includes about 130,000 distinct CDR3 sequences, approximately 8.8% detected once. The sequenced sample was PBMCs. These receptors all stem from a human donor in good health (CMV status not recorded). Some clones in this sample may be carry-over from other donors' samples. CDR3s include the opening cysteine and the closing phenylalanine or tryptophan. D genes are given only for firm matches. Clone size is shown for a subset of rows, as once, few, many or a class of expanded clone.

D gene,V gene,J gene,clone size,CDR3 DNA,CDR3 protein
NA,TRBV9,TRBJ2-5,NA,TGTGCCAGCAGCGGGGGACCGAAAGAGACCCAGTACTTC,CASSGGPKETQYF
TRBD1,TRBV19,TRBJ2-7,few,TGTGCCACAAACAAGGGGGCCTCCTACGAGCAGTACTTC,CATNKGASYEQYF
NA,TRBV5-4,TRBJ1-2,NA,TGTGCCAGCAGCTTGGACGGGGTAGCCTATGGCTACACCTTC,CASSLDGVAYGYTF
TRBD1,TRBV5-6,TRBJ1-5,few,TGTGCCAGCAGCGCCGGGACAGGAGTAAATCAGCCCCAGCATTTT,CASSAGTGVNQPQHF
TRBD1,TRBV10-3,TRBJ2-1,many,TGTGCCATCAGTGGGAAGAGACAGGGGGAGAATGAGCAGTTCTTC,CAISGKRQGENEQFF
NA,TRBV20-1,TRBJ1-1,many,TGCAGTGCAACTACAGGGATCGTAACTGAAGCTTTCTTT,CSATTGIVTEAFF
TRBD2,TRBV27,TRBJ2-3,many,TGTGCCAGCAGTTTACGACTAGCGGGGGGGCGAGGAGATACGCAGTATTTT,CASSLRLAGGRGDTQYF
TRBD2,TRBV6-5,TRBJ2-3,NA,TGTGCCAGCAGCGGGGGGTCGGTGGATACGCAGTATTTT,CASSGGSVDTQYF
NA,TRBV5-6,TRBJ2-5,few,TGTGCCAGCAGCTCCCCGCTTGGGACACAAGAGACCCAGTACTTC,CASSSPLGTQETQYF
NA,TRBV20-1,TRBJ1-2,few,TGCAGTGCTAGCGTCCGGGAGATTTACTATGGCTACACCTTC,CSASVREIYYGYTF
NA,TRBV6-5,TRBJ2-7,NA,TGTGCCAGCAGTTACTTCGGGATCTACGAGCAGTACTTC,CASSYFGIYEQYF
NA,TRBV28,TRBJ1-5,many,TGTGCCAGCAGTTTAGAGGGGACATCGAATCAGCCCCAGCATTTT,CASSLEGTSNQPQHF
TRBD2,TRBV2,TRBJ2-3,few,TGTGCCAGCAAAGGGACTAGCGGCCTGTGGGATACGCAGTATTTT,CASKGTSGLWDTQYF
NA,TRBV5-1,TRBJ2-6,many,TGCGCCAGCAGCTTGGAATCCCAGGACGCCGAGTCTGGGGCCAACGTCCTGACTTTC,CASSLESQDAESGANVLTF
TRBD1,TRBV6-6,TRBJ1-4,many,TGTGCCAGCAGTAGGACAGGGGGTAATGAAAAACTGTTTTTT,CASSRTGGNEKLFF
NA,TRBV5-6,TRBJ2-3,many,TGTGCCAGCAGGGCAGGCGCAGATACGCAGTATTTT,CASRAGADTQYF
NA,TRBV7-2,TRBJ2-1,many,TGTGCCAGCAACGTGGGGCATGGCAATGAGCAGTTCTTC,CASNVGHGNEQFF
NA,TRBV7-2,TRBJ2-1,many,TGTGCCAGCAGCGCCCTCGCGGGGAGCTCCTACAATGAGCAGTTCTTC,CASSALAGSSYNEQFF
TRBD1,TRBV28,TRBJ1-5,many,TGTGCCAGCAGTCCCTTGACAGGGGCTCAGCCCCAGCATTTT,CASSPLTGAQPQHF
NA,TRBV6-6,TRBJ2-1,many,TGTGCCAGCAGGCAGGGAAATGAGCAGTTCTTC,CASRQGNEQFF
NA,TRBV4-2,TRBJ1-1,few,TGTGCCAGCAGCCAATGGAGCACCTCCTCGGAACTGAGAGCTTTCTTT,CASSQWSTSSELRAFF
NA,TRBV7-3,TRBJ2-3,many,TGTGCCAGCAGCTTTTCGACCGACACAGATACGCAGTATTTT,CASSFSTDTDTQYF
TRBD2,TRBV20-1,TRBJ2-1,NA,TGCAGTGCTCCGCTAGCGGGGGGGAATGAGCAGTTCTTC,CSAPLAGGNEQFF
NA,TRBV29-1,TRBJ1-4,few,TGCAGCGCCGGGCAGGGGCTAAAACTGTTTTTT,CSAGQGLKLFF
TRBD1,TRBV2,TRBJ1-5,few,TGTGCCAGCAGCCCCCGGGACAGGATGAATCAGCCCCAGCATTTT,CASSPRDRMNQPQHF
NA,TRBV7-2,TRBJ1-6,many,TGTGCCAGCAGCTTAGGACGGACTTATAATTCACCCCTCCACTTT,CASSLGRTYNSPLHF
NA,TRBV6-1,TRBJ1-5,many,TGTGCCAGCAGACAGCACCTCGCGAGCAATCAGCCCCAGCATTTT,CASRQHLASNQPQHF
TRBD1,TRBV4-1,TRBJ2-2,once,TGCGCCAGCAGCCAAGATCGGACAGGGATGACCGGGGAGCTGTTTTTT,CASSQDRTGMTGELFF
TRBD1,TRBV19,TRBJ1-2,many,TGTGCCAGTTCGGTGGGACAGAGCTATGGCTACACCTTC,CASSVGQSYGYTF
NA,TRBV2,TRBJ2-1,many,TGTGCCAGCAGTAACAATGAGCAGTTCTTC,CASSNNEQFF
NA,TRBV20-1,TRBJ1-2,many,TGCAGTGCTAGAGCCCAGACAGAAAAGGATGGCTACACCTTC,CSARAQTEKDGYTF
TRBD1,TRBV28,TRBJ1-5,few,TGTGCCAGCAGTCCGATGGGGCTACAGGGGGACCAGCCCCAGCATTTT,CASSPMGLQGDQPQHF
NA,TRBV12-3/TRBV12-4,TRBJ2-7,many,TGTGCCAGCAGTTTAGGCACCCACGAGCAGTACTTC,CASSLGTHEQYF
NA,TRBV5-4,TRBJ1-4,many,TGTGCCAGCAGCTTGTTAGGGGCGGGTGAAAAACTGTTTTTT,CASSLLGAGEKLFF
TRBD1,TRBV20-1,TRBJ1-1,few,TGCAGTGCTAGCAACAGGGGATCCACTGAAGCTTTCTTT,CSASNRGSTEAFF
NA,TRBV2,TRBJ2-3,many,TGTGCCAGCGGGGTAAGCGGCACAGATACGCAGTATTTT,CASGVSGTDTQYF
NA,TRBV7-9,TRBJ2-5,NA,TGTGCCAGCAGCTTAGCCGGGGGCGGCCAAGAGACCCAGTACTTC,CASSLAGGGQETQYF
NA,TRBV18,TRBJ2-5,NA,TGTGCCAGCTCACCACCGACAGGCCAGAACCAAGAGACCCAGTACTTC,CASSPPTGQNQETQYF
NA,TRBV7-2,TRBJ1-3,many,TGTGCCAGCAGCTTAGCGGTTCAGAGGTCTGGAAACACCATATATTTT,CASSLAVQRSGNTIYF
TRBD1,TRBV20-1,TRBJ1-2,NA,TGCAGTGCTAGACCACCAAGACAGGGGGCCGGTGGCTACACCTTC,CSARPPRQGAGGYTF
TRBD2,TRBV7-2,TRBJ2-3,NA,TGTGCCAGCAGCTTAGAGGCGGGGGGTAACCCAGATACGTATTATTTT,CASSLEAGGNPDTYYF
TRBD1,TRBV28,TRBJ1-2,many,TGTGCCAGCAGTTTCGGGACAGGGCAAGGCTACACCTTC,CASSFGTGQGYTF
TRBD1,TRBV12-3/TRBV12-4,TRBJ1-6,many,TGTGCCAGCAGTCACCTCCGGACAGGGTCAGCTTCACCCCTCCACTTT,CASSHLRTGSASPLHF
TRBD1,TRBV4-1,TRBJ1-2,NA,TGCGCCAGCAGCCGGACAGGACGCGTTGGCTACACCTTC,CASSRTGRVGYTF
NA,TRBV19,TRBJ2-1,many,TGTGCCAGTAGTATTAGGATGTTGGACAGTCCCAATGAGCAGTTCTTC,CASSIRMLDSPNEQFF
TRBD1,TRBV19,TRBJ2-1,NA,TGTGCCAGTAGAACAGGGGGGACCTACAATGAGCAGTTCTTC,CASRTGGTYNEQFF
NA,TRBV20-1,TRBJ2-5,many,TGCAGTGCTAGAGCGGCGCTATTGGTAGAGACCCAGTACTTC,CSARAALLVETQYF
NA,TRBV28,TRBJ2-3,many,TGTGCCAGCAGAAAGACGGGCACAGATACGCAGTATTTT,CASRKTGTDTQYF
TRBD2,TRBV7-7,TRBJ2-1,many,TGTGCCAGCAGCCCCCAGGCGGGGGGAGGGGGTAATGAGCAGTTCTTC,CASSPQAGGGGNEQFF
NA,TRBV28,TRBJ1-1,many,TGTGCCAGCAGTTTAAGGGAGACAGGGAACACTGAAGCTTTCTTT,CASSLRETGNTEAFF
NA,TRBV20-1,TRBJ2-2,many,TGCAGTGCTAGAGAAAAGGGTCAGAAGCTGTTTTTT,CSAREKGQKLFF
TRBD1,TRBV5-1,TRBJ2-7,NA,TGCGCCAGCAGCTTACAGGGGGCCCCAGATGAGCAGTACTTC,CASSLQGAPDEQYF
NA,TRBV11-3,TRBJ2-7,many,TGTGCCAGCAGCTTAGGCAGGGGGGATGAGCAGTACTTC,CASSLGRGDEQYF
TRBD1,TRBV7-9,TRBJ1-2,NA,TGTGCCAGCAGCTTACAGGGGGTGGACTATGGCTACACCTTC,CASSLQGVDYGYTF
TRBD1,TRBV7-9,TRBJ1-6,many,TGTGCCAGCAGCCTCTCGACAGGGGAGTCCTATAATTCACCCCTCCACTTT,CASSLSTGESYNSPLHF
TRBD1,TRBV4-1,TRBJ2-3,few,TGCGCCAGCAGCAGTACAGGGGTCGGTACGCAGTATTTT,CASSSTGVGTQYF
NA,TRBV6-6,TRBJ1-1,many,TGTGCCAGCAGTTCCCTGGTTACTGAAGCTTTCTTT,CASSSLVTEAFF
TRBD1,TRBV7-2,TRBJ1-6,many,TGTGCCAGCAGCTTAGAGGGACAGCAAAATTCACCCCTCCACTTT,CASSLEGQQNSPLHF
TRBD2,TRBV20-1,TRBJ2-5,NA,TGCAGTGCTAGCCCGACTAGCGGGGGGGCGAAGGAGACCCAGTACTTC,CSASPTSGGAKETQYF
NA,TRBV12-3/TRBV12-4,TRBJ2-5,many,TGTGCCAGCAGTTTTTCCGGGGGCGAGACCCAGTACTTC,CASSFSGGETQYF